A selection of T cell receptor beta chains follows, all from one sample in a study of shared clonotypes between healthy human individuals. Generated by immunoSEQ multiplex PCR, the TCRdb table keeps only in-frame clones and is missing some. The sample shows 2,500,000 or so clones, more than 90% of them seen only once. Sequencing was performed on naive CD4+ T cells sorted from blood. The receptor set was obtained from a young man in good health. The CDR3 runs from the conserved cysteine through the conserved F or W. The order of the fields is V gene, J gene, D gene, clone size, CDR3 protein, CDR3 DNA. A D gene is named only where the DNA matches it firmly. Not every row has a clone size; where given, it reads once, few, many or a size class.

v_gene: TRBV5-4; j_gene: TRBJ2-2; d_gene: -; abundance: -; CDR3aa: CASSLLRPGTGELFF; CDR3nt: TGTGCCAGCAGCTTGTTAAGGCCGGGGACCGGGGAGCTGTTTTTT
v_gene: TRBV11-2; j_gene: TRBJ2-2; d_gene: -; abundance: few; CDR3aa: CASSLGDTGELFF; CDR3nt: TGTGCCAGCAGCTTAGGGGACACCGGGGAGCTGTTTTTT
v_gene: TRBV30; j_gene: TRBJ1-2; d_gene: TRBD1; abundance: few; CDR3aa: CAWSSGGNYGYTF; CDR3nt: TGTGCCTGGAGTTCAGGGGGTAACTATGGCTACACCTTC
v_gene: TRBV28; j_gene: TRBJ1-4; d_gene: -; abundance: -; CDR3aa: CASSLNRVNEKLFF; CDR3nt: TGTGCCAGCAGTTTAAACAGGGTGAATGAAAAACTGTTTTTT
v_gene: TRBV19; j_gene: TRBJ2-1; d_gene: -; abundance: -; CDR3aa: CASSPRDLYNEQFF; CDR3nt: TGTGCCAGTAGTCCTAGGGATCTCTACAATGAGCAGTTCTTC
v_gene: TRBV6-1; j_gene: TRBJ1-3; d_gene: -; abundance: -; CDR3aa: CASLGASSGNTIYF; CDR3nt: TGTGCCAGCCTCGGGGCGAGCTCTGGAAACACCATATATTTT
v_gene: TRBV2; j_gene: TRBJ2-7; d_gene: -; abundance: -; CDR3aa: CASSKGKGGTVYEQYF; CDR3nt: TGTGCCAGCAGTAAGGGAAAAGGAGGGACGGTGTACGAGCAGTACTTC
v_gene: TRBV10-1; j_gene: TRBJ2-1; d_gene: -; abundance: -; CDR3aa: CASSEVPYNEQFF; CDR3nt: TGCGCCAGCAGTGAGGTGCCTTACAATGAGCAGTTCTTC
v_gene: TRBV18; j_gene: TRBJ2-4; d_gene: -; abundance: -; CDR3aa: CASSPQDSRSDIQYF; CDR3nt: TGTGCCAGCTCACCTCAGGACTCTAGGTCCGACATTCAGTACTTC
v_gene: TRBV18; j_gene: TRBJ2-7; d_gene: TRBD2; abundance: -; CDR3aa: CASSPTSGGNYEQYF; CDR3nt: TGTGCCAGCTCACCGACTAGCGGGGGGAACTACGAGCAGTACTTC
v_gene: TRBV7-2; j_gene: TRBJ1-4; d_gene: -; abundance: -; CDR3aa: CASSLRGPTGEKLFF; CDR3nt: TGTGCCAGCAGCTTAAGAGGACCGACGGGAGAAAAACTGTTTTTT
v_gene: TRBV27; j_gene: TRBJ2-3; d_gene: TRBD2; abundance: -; CDR3aa: CASSQTSGRGADTQYF; CDR3nt: TGTGCCAGCAGTCAGACTAGCGGGAGGGGGGCAGATACGCAGTATTTT
v_gene: TRBV18; j_gene: TRBJ2-2; d_gene: TRBD1; abundance: -; CDR3aa: CASSPTGVPNTGELFF; CDR3nt: TGTGCCAGCTCACCGACAGGGGTACCGAACACCGGGGAGCTGTTTTTT
v_gene: TRBV2; j_gene: TRBJ2-7; d_gene: -; abundance: -; CDR3aa: CASNREVYEQYF; CDR3nt: TGTGCCAGCAACAGGGAGGTGTACGAGCAGTACTTC
v_gene: TRBV19; j_gene: TRBJ1-2; d_gene: -; abundance: -; CDR3aa: CASSQRGYGYTF; CDR3nt: TGTGCCAGTAGCCAAAGGGGCTATGGCTACACCTTC
v_gene: TRBV6-5; j_gene: TRBJ1-2; d_gene: TRBD1; abundance: -; CDR3aa: CASRRGDRDLYGYTF; CDR3nt: TGTGCCAGCAGACGGGGGGACAGGGACCTCTATGGCTACACCTTC
v_gene: TRBV18; j_gene: TRBJ2-2; d_gene: -; abundance: -; CDR3aa: CASSPSQGNTGELFF; CDR3nt: TGTGCCAGCTCACCAAGTCAAGGGAACACCGGGGAGCTGTTTTTT
v_gene: TRBV19; j_gene: TRBJ2-5; d_gene: TRBD2; abundance: once; CDR3aa: CASHDSGRTQETQYF; CDR3nt: TGTGCCAGTCACGATAGCGGGAGGACTCAAGAGACCCAGTACTTC
v_gene: TRBV5-1; j_gene: TRBJ1-6; d_gene: -; abundance: -; CDR3aa: CASSLEGAVWSPLHF; CDR3nt: TGCGCCAGCAGCTTGGAAGGTGCGGTTTGGTCACCCCTCCACTTT
v_gene: TRBV7-9; j_gene: TRBJ2-5; d_gene: -; abundance: -; CDR3aa: CASSLALETQYF; CDR3nt: TGTGCCAGCAGCTTAGCATTAGAGACCCAGTACTTC
v_gene: TRBV6-1; j_gene: TRBJ1-5; d_gene: -; abundance: -; CDR3aa: CASSEGSRQPQHF; CDR3nt: TGTGCCAGCAGTGAAGGTTCCAGGCAGCCCCAGCATTTT
v_gene: TRBV7-7; j_gene: TRBJ1-3; d_gene: -; abundance: -; CDR3aa: CASSLTRTGNTIYF; CDR3nt: TGTGCTAGCAGCTTAACCCGGACTGGAAACACCATATATTTT
v_gene: TRBV15; j_gene: TRBJ1-3; d_gene: TRBD1; abundance: -; CDR3aa: CATSRDRGSGNTIYF; CDR3nt: TGTGCCACCAGCAGGGACAGGGGCTCTGGGAACACCATATATTTT
v_gene: TRBV29-1; j_gene: TRBJ2-3; d_gene: -; abundance: -; CDR3aa: CSAVLGDTQYF; CDR3nt: TGCAGCGCGGTCCTAGGGGATACGCAGTATTTT
v_gene: TRBV5-1; j_gene: TRBJ1-2; d_gene: -; abundance: -; CDR3aa: CASSLTGDYGYTF; CDR3nt: TGCGCCAGCAGCTTAACAGGAGACTATGGCTACACCTTC
v_gene: TRBV21-1; j_gene: TRBJ2-5; d_gene: -; abundance: -; CDR3aa: CASSKNEGRETQYF; CDR3nt: TGTGCCAGCAGCAAAAACGAGGGGAGGGAGACCCAGTACTTC
v_gene: TRBV28; j_gene: TRBJ2-7; d_gene: -; abundance: once; CDR3aa: CASVGNRVPYEQYF; CDR3nt: TGTGCCAGTGTCGGGAACAGGGTTCCCTACGAGCAGTACTTC
v_gene: TRBV19; j_gene: TRBJ1-5; d_gene: -; abundance: -; CDR3aa: CASSSPGPTGSKPQHF; CDR3nt: TGTGCCAGTAGCTCACCGGGACCGACGGGTTCGAAGCCCCAGCATTTT
v_gene: TRBV29-1; j_gene: TRBJ1-2; d_gene: -; abundance: -; CDR3aa: CSVRTVGGSYGYTF; CDR3nt: TGCAGCGTACGGACGGTGGGGGGCTCTTATGGCTACACCTTC
v_gene: TRBV10-2; j_gene: TRBJ2-5; d_gene: TRBD1; abundance: -; CDR3aa: CASPRLYTGTELVSETQYF; CDR3nt: TGCGCCAGCCCCCGCCTTTATACCGGGACAGAACTAGTTAGTGAGACCCAGTACTTC
v_gene: TRBV10-3; j_gene: TRBJ2-2; d_gene: TRBD2; abundance: -; CDR3aa: CAISESLAGENTGELFF; CDR3nt: TGTGCCATCAGTGAGTCGTTAGCGGGAGAGAACACCGGGGAGCTGTTTTTT
v_gene: TRBV11-3; j_gene: TRBJ2-1; d_gene: TRBD1; abundance: -; CDR3aa: CASSPGTGGRNEQFF; CDR3nt: TGTGCCAGCAGCCCAGGGACAGGGGGTAGAAATGAGCAGTTCTTC
v_gene: TRBV27; j_gene: TRBJ2-4; d_gene: -; abundance: -; CDR3aa: CASSASQGEVAKNIQYF; CDR3nt: TGTGCCAGCAGTGCATCCCAGGGGGAGGTAGCCAAAAACATTCAGTACTTC
v_gene: TRBV5-1; j_gene: TRBJ2-5; d_gene: -; abundance: -; CDR3aa: CASSLYGNQETQYF; CDR3nt: TGCGCCAGCAGCTTGTACGGTAACCAAGAGACCCAGTACTTC
v_gene: TRBV6-1; j_gene: TRBJ1-5; d_gene: TRBD1; abundance: -; CDR3aa: CASREGALDQPQHF; CDR3nt: TGTGCCAGCAGGGAGGGGGCTCTGGATCAGCCCCAGCATTTT
v_gene: TRBV10-3; j_gene: TRBJ2-1; d_gene: TRBD2; abundance: -; CDR3aa: CAISEPGTSGVMKQFF; CDR3nt: TGTGCCATCAGTGAGCCGGGGACTAGCGGGGTAATGAAGCAGTTCTTC
v_gene: TRBV2; j_gene: TRBJ1-2; d_gene: -; abundance: -; CDR3aa: CVDGGQDDYTF; CDR3nt: TGTGTAGATGGGGGGCAGGATGACTACACCTTC
v_gene: TRBV19; j_gene: TRBJ1-3; d_gene: -; abundance: -; CDR3aa: CASSIDPPGPGGRNTIYF; CDR3nt: TGTGCCAGTAGTATAGATCCTCCGGGCCCCGGAGGTAGAAACACCATATATTTT
v_gene: TRBV9; j_gene: TRBJ1-1; d_gene: -; abundance: -; CDR3aa: CASSVSWATEAFF; CDR3nt: TGTGCCAGCAGCGTAAGTTGGGCCACTGAAGCTTTCTTT
v_gene: TRBV7-9; j_gene: TRBJ2-5; d_gene: -; abundance: -; CDR3aa: CASSLNQGGETQYF; CDR3nt: TGTGCCAGCAGCCTCAACCAGGGGGGAGAGACCCAGTACTTC
v_gene: TRBV5-1; j_gene: TRBJ2-7; d_gene: TRBD1; abundance: -; CDR3aa: CASSLERTGLEQYF; CDR3nt: TGCGCCAGCAGCTTGGAAAGGACAGGACTCGAGCAGTACTTC
v_gene: TRBV6-6; j_gene: TRBJ1-2; d_gene: TRBD1; abundance: -; CDR3aa: CASSPTGNYGYTF; CDR3nt: TGTGCCAGCAGTCCGACAGGGAACTATGGCTACACCTTC
v_gene: TRBV18; j_gene: TRBJ2-7; d_gene: -; abundance: -; CDR3aa: CASSRGGSYEQYF; CDR3nt: TGTGCCAGCTCTCGAGGGGGATCCTACGAGCAGTACTTC
v_gene: TRBV2; j_gene: TRBJ2-1; d_gene: TRBD1; abundance: -; CDR3aa: CASMLQGSSYNEQFF; CDR3nt: TGTGCCAGCATGCTACAGGGGAGCTCCTACAATGAGCAGTTCTTC
v_gene: TRBV2; j_gene: TRBJ2-5; d_gene: TRBD1; abundance: -; CDR3aa: CASSDVQGRGETQYF; CDR3nt: TGTGCCAGCAGTGACGTACAGGGGAGAGGAGAGACCCAGTACTTC
v_gene: TRBV19; j_gene: TRBJ2-2; d_gene: -; abundance: -; CDR3aa: CASSIDYYIANTGELFF; CDR3nt: TGTGCCAGTAGTATCGACTACTATATCGCGAACACCGGGGAGCTGTTTTTT
v_gene: TRBV5-1; j_gene: TRBJ2-2; d_gene: -; abundance: few; CDR3aa: CASRPQMNTGELFF; CDR3nt: TGCGCCAGCAGGCCGCAGATGAACACCGGGGAGCTGTTTTTT
v_gene: TRBV7-2; j_gene: TRBJ1-2; d_gene: -; abundance: -; CDR3aa: CASSLDLGGYTF; CDR3nt: TGTGCCAGCAGCTTGGACCTCGGTGGCTACACCTTC
v_gene: TRBV5-1; j_gene: TRBJ2-7; d_gene: TRBD2; abundance: -; CDR3aa: CASSSLAGTDYEQYF; CDR3nt: TGCGCCAGCAGCTCCTTAGCGGGGACGGACTACGAGCAGTACTTC
v_gene: TRBV29-1; j_gene: TRBJ2-7; d_gene: -; abundance: -; CDR3aa: CSVEALNEQYF; CDR3nt: TGCAGCGTTGAAGCTCTAAACGAGCAGTACTTC
v_gene: TRBV6-1; j_gene: TRBJ1-5; d_gene: TRBD1; abundance: -; CDR3aa: CASTQDRGSQPQHF; CDR3nt: TGTGCCAGCACCCAGGACAGGGGCAGCCAGCCCCAGCATTTT